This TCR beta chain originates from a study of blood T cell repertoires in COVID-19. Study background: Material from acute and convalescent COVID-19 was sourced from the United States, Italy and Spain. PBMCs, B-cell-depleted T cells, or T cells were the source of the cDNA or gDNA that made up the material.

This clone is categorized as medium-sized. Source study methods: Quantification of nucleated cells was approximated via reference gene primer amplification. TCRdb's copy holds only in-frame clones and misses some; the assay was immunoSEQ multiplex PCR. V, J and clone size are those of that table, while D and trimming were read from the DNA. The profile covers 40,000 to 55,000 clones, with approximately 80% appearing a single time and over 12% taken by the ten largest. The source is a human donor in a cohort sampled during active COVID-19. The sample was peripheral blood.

In DNA, the CDR3 is TGTGCCAGCAGCCAAGAACCAACAGGGTCACCCCTCCACTTT. It encodes CASSQEPTGSPLHF. The V and J genes are TRBV3-1 (or the pseudogene TRBV3-2) and TRBJ1-6; D is perhaps TRBD1 (6 bases). CDR1 is LGHDT, CDR2 YNNKEL, per germline (reference sequence). V shed 0 bases and J shed 10 bases, with 10 bases lying between them. The CDR3 is 14 residues long.